A single sample gave rise to the 16 T cell receptor beta chains below, sequenced in a study of a mutant IDH1 vaccine in newly diagnosed glioma. As for time point: week 11, during vaccination. The investigators gave 300 ug of mutant IDH1 20-mer peptide in each vaccine dose, together with topical imiquimod. Here immunoSEQ multiplex PCR was the method, and the copy in TCRdb shows in-frame clones only, minus some. In the table there are about 120,000 clones, around 80% of which are singletons. These receptors' antigens are unknown. The specimen comprised PBMCs, sampled from a glioma patient whose treatment included an IDH1 peptide vaccine. These receptors came from a man aged 40-49 years with glioma.

J is TRBJ2-1 and V is TRBV5-1; D possibly matches TRBD1 or TRBD2 (5 bases each). The CDR3 contains 14 residues. The V end lost 4 bases, the J end lost 0 bases, and 8 bases lay between the germline ends. CDR1 is SGHRS and CDR2 is YFSETQ in the germline V gene. The CDR3 reads CASSMGVSYNEQFF. CDR3 in DNA: TGCGCCAGCAGCATGGGGGTCTCCTACAATGAGCAGTTCTTC.

The J gene is TRBJ2-7, the V gene TRBV5-1; D is uncertain. Germline assignment: CDR1 SGHRS and CDR2 YFSETQ. The V gene lost 7 bases and the J gene lost 0 bases, with 8 bases spanning the gap. The CDR3 totals 12 residues. CDR3 sequence reads: CASGKSSYEQYF. CDR3 DNA sequence: TGCGCCAGCGGGAAAAGCTCCTACGAGCAGTACTTC.

The chain uses TRBV6-1 and TRBJ1-1; TRBD1 might be the D (6 bases). The germline V and J ends were trimmed by 8 bases and 0 bases, with 10 bases remaining between them. Germline loops: CDR1 MNHNS, CDR2 SASEGT. There are 13 residues in the CDR3. In nucleotides, the CDR3 is TGTGCCAGCCGGGACATTTTGAACACTGAAGCTTTCTTT. Residues: CASRDILNTEAFF.

The table lists this clone with a few counts. V is TRBV30 and J is TRBJ2-7; TRBD2 matches at 7 bases. V was pared by 3 bases and J by 0 bases, with 8 bases of the junction left unmatched. The germline CDR1 and CDR2 sequences are GTSNPN and SVGIG (reference sequence). This CDR3 comprises 15 residues. The CDR3 region is CAWRRAGDSSYEQYF. The CDR3 bases are TGTGCCTGGAGGCGGGCGGGAGATTCCTCCTACGAGCAGTACTTC.

This chain connects TRBV6-5 to TRBJ2-7; no definite D call. The germline V and J ends were trimmed by 7 bases and 0 bases, with 13 bases remaining between them. The CDR3 runs to 14 residues. Germline assignment: CDR1 MNHEY and CDR2 SVGAGI. This CDR3 reads CASKLGLFSYEQYF. The DNA for the CDR3 is TGTGCCAGCAAGCTCGGTCTCTTCTCCTACGAGCAGTACTTC.

The rearrangement uses TRBV19 and TRBJ2-1; 8 nucleotides line up with TRBD1. V lost 9 bases to trimming and J lost 2 bases; unmatched junction nucleotides: 9. This CDR3 has 15 residues. From germline, CDR1 is LNHDA and CDR2 SQIVND (reference sequence). CDR3 loop: CASRLDRGAYNEQFF. The CDR3 region has the DNA TGTGCCAGCAGGCTCGACAGGGGAGCCTACAATGAGCAGTTCTTC. Combining the CDR3 with reference TRBV19 and TRBJ2-1 gives the whole variable domain DGGITQSPKYLFRKEGQNVTLSCEQNLNHDAMYWYRQDPGQGLRLIYYSQIVNDFQKGDIAEGYSVSREKKESFPLTVTSAQKNPTAFYLCASRLDRGAYNEQFFGPGTRLTVL.

This clone showed up just a few times. The J gene is TRBJ2-6, the V gene TRBV6-4; 9 bases match TRBD2. Trimming removed 3 bases from V and 3 bases from J; junction bases left unmatched: 3. Germline V gene sequence: CDR1 MRHNA, CDR2 SNTAGT. The CDR3 sequence is 16 residues long. CDR3 protein: CASSERGGHGANVLTF. The CDR3 region has the DNA TGTGCCAGCAGTGAGCGGGGGGGACATGGGGCCAACGTCCTGACTTTC.

As concerns this clone: An end of the junction differs from the germline gene, which may be a read error. The rearrangement links TRBV7-7 to TRBJ2-1, with D perhaps matching TRBD2 (5 bases). Germline lookup yields CDR1 SSHAT and CDR2 FNYEAQ (reference sequence). This CDR3 is 13 amino acids long. CDR3 in amino acids: CASSLVAAGEQFF. CDR3 nucleotides: TGTGCTAGCAGCTTAGTAGCCGCGGGTGAGCAGTTCTTC.

This clone was counted a single time. This chain uses TRBV9 with TRBJ1-2, with D possibly TRBD1 on 5 matching bases. V dropped 0 bases and J dropped 4 bases, with 13 bases sitting between them. The CDR3 length is 15 residues. Germline CDR1 is SGDLS and CDR2 is YYNGEE. The CDR3 is CASSVEGRVPYGYTF. In DNA form, the CDR3 reads TGTGCCAGCAGCGTAGAGGGCAGGGTTCCCTATGGCTACACCTTC.

The rearrangement uses TRBV5-4 and TRBJ2-7; possible D gene TRBD1, 6 bases. The ends were cut back, 9 bases at V and 1 base at J, with 11 bases in the middle. CDR1 and CDR2 from the germline V gene are SGHNT and YYREEE (reference sequence). The CDR3 is made up of 12 amino acids. The CDR3 spells CATGDTSYEQYF. CDR3 bases: TGTGCCACTGGGGACACTTCCTACGAGCAGTACTTC.

The chain employs TRBV19 and TRBJ2-1; 11 bases map to TRBD2. V lost 7 bases to trimming and J lost 0 bases; unmatched junction nucleotides: 8. The length of the CDR3 is 17 residues. In germline, CDR1 is LNHDA, CDR2 SQIVND (reference sequence). The DNA of the CDR3 is TGTGCCAGTACCGCGACTAGCGGGACTAGCTCCTACAATGAGCAGTTCTTC. This encodes CASTATSGTSSYNEQFF.

This clone was counted once. The CDR3 sequence is CASSQDEGTRAGYTF. Written as DNA, the CDR3 is TGCGCCAGCAGCCAAGATGAGGGCACCCGCGCGGGCTACACCTTC. The gene calls are TRBV4-1 and TRBJ1-2, with no clear D. There are 15 residues in the CDR3. Germline CDR1 is MGHRA and CDR2 is YSYEKL. V gave up 0 bases and J gave up 8 bases, with 16 bases separating them.

The chain recombines TRBV27 with TRBJ2-3; D is unresolved. This CDR3 contains 17 residues. CDR1 MNHEY and CDR2 SMNVEV come from the germline V gene (reference sequence). Trimming removed 5 bases from V and 0 bases from J, with 18 bases in between. The CDR3 DNA sequence: TGTGCCAGCAGTCCGTCGGCAGGAGAGACTAGCACAGATACGCAGTATTTT. Amino acid sequence: CASSPSAGETSTDTQYF.

The rearrangement links TRBV19 to TRBJ1-2, with a weak D call TRBD1 (5 bases). The V end was cut by 5 bases, the J end by 2 bases, with 12 bases between. The CDR3 length is 14 residues. Germline lookup yields CDR1 LNHDA and CDR2 SQIVND (reference sequence). CDR3: CASSFTGSNYGYTF. For the CDR3, the DNA is TGTGCCAGTAGTTTTACAGGTTCGAACTATGGCTACACCTTC.

A word on this clone: The identical CDR3 is also encoded by other nucleotide sequences in the sample. This chain links TRBV5-1 with TRBJ2-1; D call uncertain. Germline lookup yields CDR1 SGHRS and CDR2 YFSETQ. This CDR3 comprises 15 residues. Trimming took off 0 bases at V and 0 bases at J, with 7 bases between the two ends. The CDR3 DNA reads TGCGCCAGCAGCTTGGGCGGCGTCTCCTACAATGAGCAGTTCTTC. This translates into CASSLGGVSYNEQFF.

The chain recombines TRBV7-9 with TRBJ1-2; 7 bases map to TRBD1. CDR3 length: 14 amino acids. Trimming took 0 bases from V and 3 from J; bases not matched to a gene: 1. CDR1 is SEHNR, CDR2 FQNEAQ, per germline (reference sequence). In DNA, the CDR3 is TGTGCCAGCAGCTTAGCGGGACAGTACTATGGCTACACCTTC. As protein: CASSLAGQYYGYTF.